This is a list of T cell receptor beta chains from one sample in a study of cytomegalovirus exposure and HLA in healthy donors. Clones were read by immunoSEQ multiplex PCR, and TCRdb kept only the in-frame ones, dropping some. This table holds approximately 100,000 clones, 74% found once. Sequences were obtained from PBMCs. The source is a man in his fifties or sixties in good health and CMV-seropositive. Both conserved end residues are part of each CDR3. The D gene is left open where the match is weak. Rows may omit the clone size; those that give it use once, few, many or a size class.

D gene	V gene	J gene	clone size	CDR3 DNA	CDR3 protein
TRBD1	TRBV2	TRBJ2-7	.	TGTGCCAGCAGTGAATTGTCAGGGGGTAGGAAGTACTTC	CASSELSGGRKYF
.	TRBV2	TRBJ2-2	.	TGTGCCAGCAGCGGGATGCGCACCGGGGAGCTGTTTTTT	CASSGMRTGELFF
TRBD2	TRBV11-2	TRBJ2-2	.	TGTGCCAGCAGCAGCGGGACTGGCACCGGGGAGCTGTTTTTT	CASSSGTGTGELFF
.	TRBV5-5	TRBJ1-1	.	TGTGCCAGCAACTCCCGACAGTACACTGAAGCTTTCTTT	CASNSRQYTEAFF
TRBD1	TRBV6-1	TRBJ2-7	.	TGTGCCAGCAGTGAGGGGACAGGCTCCTACGAGCAGTACTTC	CASSEGTGSYEQYF
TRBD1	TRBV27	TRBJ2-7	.	TGTGCCAGCAGTATGGGACAGTTTTCCTCCTACGAGCAGTACTTC	CASSMGQFSSYEQYF
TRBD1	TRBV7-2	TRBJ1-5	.	TGTGCCAGCAGCTTAGTGACAGGGGGGCAGCCCCAGCATTTT	CASSLVTGGQPQHF
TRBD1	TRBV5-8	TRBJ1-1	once	TGTGCCAGCAGCTTGGCCGTCGGACAGGGGGCGACGAACACTGAAGCTTTCTTT	CASSLAVGQGATNTEAFF
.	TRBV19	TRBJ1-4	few	TGTGCCAGTAGTATTACCAGGGTGAATGAAAAACTGTTTTTT	CASSITRVNEKLFF
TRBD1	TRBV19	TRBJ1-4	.	TGTGCCAGTAGTCCTAGGGCACAGGGGGTGAATGAAAAACTGTTTTTT	CASSPRAQGVNEKLFF
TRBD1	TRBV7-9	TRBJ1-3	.	TGTGCCAGCAGCCCTCGGACAGGTGGAAACACCATATATTTT	CASSPRTGGNTIYF
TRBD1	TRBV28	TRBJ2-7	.	TGTGCCAGCAGTACCACAGGGACAGGTCTGTACGAGCAGTACTTC	CASSTTGTGLYEQYF
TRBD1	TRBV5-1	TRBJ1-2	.	TGCGCCAGCAGCTTACAGGGACAGGGGCCCTCTAACTATGGCTACACCTTC	CASSLQGQGPSNYGYTF
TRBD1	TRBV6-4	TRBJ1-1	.	TGTGCCAGCAGACAGGGGCTGAGCACTGAAGCTTTCTTT	CASRQGLSTEAFF
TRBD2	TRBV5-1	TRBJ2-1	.	TGCGCCAGCAGCTTGGGTAATAGCGGGAGATATGGTGAGCAGTTCTTC	CASSLGNSGRYGEQFF
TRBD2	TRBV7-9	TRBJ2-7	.	TGTTCCAGCAGCTCATCCCCCCTAGCGGGAGGGGTGTCCTACGAGCAGTACTTC	CSSSSSPLAGGVSYEQYF
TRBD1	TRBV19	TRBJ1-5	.	TGTGCCAGTAGTATAGACAGGGGGCTTAATCAGCCCCAGCATTTT	CASSIDRGLNQPQHF
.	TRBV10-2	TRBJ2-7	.	TGCGCCAGCAGTGAGACCGGCGAGCAGTACTTC	CASSETGEQYF
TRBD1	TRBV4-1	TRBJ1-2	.	TGCGCCAGCAGCCGGGGGACAGGGACGTATGGCTACACCTTC	CASSRGTGTYGYTF
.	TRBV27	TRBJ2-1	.	TGTGCCAGCAGCCAATTGAGGGGGTCCCTTTCCAATGAGCAGTTCTTC	CASSQLRGSLSNEQFF
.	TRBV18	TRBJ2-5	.	TGTGCCAGCTCACCAATACAGGGCCAAGAGACCCAGTACTTC	CASSPIQGQETQYF
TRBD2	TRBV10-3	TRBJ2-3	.	TGTGCCACCTTGGCGGGAGGGCCCTCAGATACGCAGTATTTT	CATLAGGPSDTQYF
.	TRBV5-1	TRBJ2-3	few	TGCGCCAGCAGCCCCCCCGACTACCCCACAGATACGCAGTATTTT	CASSPPDYPTDTQYF
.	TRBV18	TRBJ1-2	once	TGTGCCAGCTCACCAACCCCCAACAGCCCTGGCTACACCTTC	CASSPTPNSPGYTF
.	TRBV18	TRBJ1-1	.	TGTGCCAGCTCACCAGTAGGACAGAGTGAAGCTTTCTTT	CASSPVGQSEAFF
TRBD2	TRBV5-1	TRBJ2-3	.	TGCGCCAGCAGCGGGGGAACAGCTCTAGCGGGACGGGCAGATACGCAGTATTTT	CASSGGTALAGRADTQYF
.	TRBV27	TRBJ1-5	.	TGTGCCAGCGGATACGGGGGGGGGATCAATCAGCCCCAGCATTTT	CASGYGGGINQPQHF
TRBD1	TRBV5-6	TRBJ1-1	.	TGTGCCAGCAGCTTGGTTACAGGGGACACTGAAGCTTTCTTT	CASSLVTGDTEAFF
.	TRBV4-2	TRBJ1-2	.	TGTGCCAGCAGCCAACCGACAGTGGCGGTTAGCTACACCTTC	CASSQPTVAVSYTF
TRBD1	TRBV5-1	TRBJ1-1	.	TGCGCCAGCAGCTCCTCCGGGACAGGGTTGAGAGCTTTCTTT	CASSSSGTGLRAFF
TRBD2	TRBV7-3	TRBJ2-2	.	TGTGCCAGCAGCTTAGGGGGGGACACCGGGGAGCTGTTTTTT	CASSLGGDTGELFF
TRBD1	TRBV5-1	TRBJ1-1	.	TGCGCCAGCAGCTGGGGGACAGGGGGAATGGGGACTGAAGCTTTCTTT	CASSWGTGGMGTEAFF
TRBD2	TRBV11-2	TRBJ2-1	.	TGTGCCAGCAGCAACATTCGGGCTAGCGGGGGACGAAACAATGAGCAGTTCTTC	CASSNIRASGGRNNEQFF
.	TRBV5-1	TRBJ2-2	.	TGCGCCAGCAGCTTGTTTCCGGGGGGCGTTCAAACCGGGGAGCTGTTTTTT	CASSLFPGGVQTGELFF
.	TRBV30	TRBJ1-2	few	TGTGCCTGGAGCGATACAGGGTTCGGCTATGGCTACACCTTC	CAWSDTGFGYGYTF
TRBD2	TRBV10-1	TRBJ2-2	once	TGCGCCAGCGCCGAGGGAGGGACCACCGGGGAGCTGTTTTTT	CASAEGGTTGELFF
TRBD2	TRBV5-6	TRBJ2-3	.	TGTGCCAGCAGCCTTCCCGGGGGGGACACAGATACGCAGTATTTT	CASSLPGGDTDTQYF
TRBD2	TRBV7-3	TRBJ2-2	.	TGTGCCAGCAGCCAAAGCGGGGGATCAAACACCGGGGAGCTGTTTTTT	CASSQSGGSNTGELFF
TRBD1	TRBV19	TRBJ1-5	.	TGTGCCAGTAGTATGGGGAGGGGACAGGGATGGAATCAGCCCCAGCATTTT	CASSMGRGQGWNQPQHF
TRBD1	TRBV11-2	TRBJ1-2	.	TGTGCCAGCAGCCATGGAGGGGACAGTTCGAACTATGGCTACACCTTC	CASSHGGDSSNYGYTF
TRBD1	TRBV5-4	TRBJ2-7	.	TGTGCCAGCAGCTACCGGGACAGGGTCTACGAGCAGTACTTC	CASSYRDRVYEQYF
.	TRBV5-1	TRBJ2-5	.	TGCGCCAGCAGCTTGGCGGGGGGCGGAGAGACCCAGTACTTC	CASSLAGGGETQYF
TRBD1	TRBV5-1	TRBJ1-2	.	TGCGCCAGCAGCTCGTCCGGGACAGGGAACGGCTACACCTTC	CASSSSGTGNGYTF
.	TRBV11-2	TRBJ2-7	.	TGTGCCAGCAGCTTAAACTACTACGAGCAGTACTTC	CASSLNYYEQYF
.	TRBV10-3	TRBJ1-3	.	TGTGCCTCCCGAAACCAGGGAGGAAACACCATATATTTT	CASRNQGGNTIYF
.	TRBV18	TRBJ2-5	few	TGTGCCAGCTCACCTTTCGAACGGGAGACCCAGTACTTC	CASSPFERETQYF